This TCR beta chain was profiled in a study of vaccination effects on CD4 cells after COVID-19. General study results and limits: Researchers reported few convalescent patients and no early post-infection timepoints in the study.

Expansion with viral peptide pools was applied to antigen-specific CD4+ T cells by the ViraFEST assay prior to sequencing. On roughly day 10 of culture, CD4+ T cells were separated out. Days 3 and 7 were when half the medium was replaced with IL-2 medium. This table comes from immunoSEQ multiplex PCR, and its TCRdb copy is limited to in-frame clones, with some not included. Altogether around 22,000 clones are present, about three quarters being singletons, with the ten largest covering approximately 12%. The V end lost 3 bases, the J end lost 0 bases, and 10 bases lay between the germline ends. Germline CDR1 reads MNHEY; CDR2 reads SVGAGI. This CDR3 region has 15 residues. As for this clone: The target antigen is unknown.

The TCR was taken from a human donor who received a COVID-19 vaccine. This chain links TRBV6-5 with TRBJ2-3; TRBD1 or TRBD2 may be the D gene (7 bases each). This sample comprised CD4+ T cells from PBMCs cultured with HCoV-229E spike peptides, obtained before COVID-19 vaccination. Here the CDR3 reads CASSYQGGSTDTQYF. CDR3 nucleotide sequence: TGTGCCAGCAGTTATCAGGGGGGGAGCACAGATACGCAGTATTTT.